The 15 T cell receptor beta chains presented below share a single source sample, sequenced in a study of T cell responses to AZD1222 COVID-19 vaccine. Sequencing was performed with immunoSEQ multiplex PCR; in TCRdb, only in-frame clones are kept and a portion is missing. Of more than 110,000 clones listed, 70% to 90% were seen once; the top ten hold nearly 3.5%. The sample here was peripheral blood, taken on day 0 of AZD1222 vaccination. These receptors were collected from an adult in good health.

This clone turned up a few times. The V gene is TRBV7-7, the J gene TRBJ2-7; D is perhaps TRBD1 (5 bases). The CDR3 loop spans 13 amino acids. The V end lost 3 bases, the J end lost 2 bases, and 8 bases lay between the germline ends. Germline assignment: CDR1 SSHAT and CDR2 FNYEAQ (reference sequence). CDR3 amino acids: CASSLGRAYEQYF. As DNA, the CDR3 is TGTGCCAGCAGCTTGGGCAGGGCCTACGAGCAGTACTTC.

This rearrangement joins TRBV14 to TRBJ1-1, with D unresolved. There are 14 residues in the CDR3. The V and J ends lost 2 bases and 1 base respectively, with 8 bases between them. CDR1 and CDR2 (germline): SGHDN, FVKESK. The CDR3 spells CASSQWGGNTEAFF. The CDR3 nucleotides are TGTGCCAGCAGCCAATGGGGAGGGAACACTGAAGCTTTCTTT.

This clone has only one observation. At one end, the junction sequence differs from germline, possibly due to a read error. This chain uses TRBV24-1 with TRBJ1-1, with D uncertain. This CDR3 has 12 residues. Germline V gene sequence: CDR1 KGHDR, CDR2 SFDVKD. The CDR3 nucleotides are TGTGCCACCAGTAATTTGGGGACTGAAGCTTTCTTT. It specifies CATSNLGTEAFF.

The rearrangement links TRBV2 to TRBJ1-5, with TRBD1 identical over 8 bases. Trimming cost V 6 bases and J 4 bases; bases outside gene matches: 8. This CDR3 has 15 residues. Germline assignment: CDR1 SNHLY and CDR2 FYNNEI. CDR3 DNA sequence: TGTGCCAGCAGCCCCTGGACAGGGATAAATCAGCCCCAGCATTTT. The encoded protein is CASSPWTGINQPQHF.

This chain joins TRBV7-2 and TRBJ2-5, with D perhaps matching TRBD2 (6 bases). CDR1 and CDR2 from the germline V gene are SGHTA and FQGNSA. V was pared by 1 base and J by 5 bases, with 20 bases between. This CDR3 has 17 residues. The CDR3 sequence is CASSLGSGWRRGETQYF. CDR3 DNA sequence: TGTGCCAGCAGCTTAGGGTCAGGGTGGAGACGGGGGGAGACCCAGTACTTC.

V and J are TRBV27 and TRBJ2-3; D remains unclear. The CDR3 extends over 14 amino acids. The germline V gene has CDR1 MNHEY and CDR2 SMNVEV (reference sequence). With 3 bases removed from V and 6 bases from J, the gap between germline ends came to 13 bases. The CDR3, as DNA: TGTGCCAGCAGTTTGGCTCGAGCAGAGGATACGCAGTATTTT. Translated: CASSLARAEDTQYF.

The genes are TRBV28 and TRBJ1-4; D is ambiguous. The CDR3 length is 12 residues. Germline CDR1 reads MDHEN; CDR2 reads SYDVKM. Trimming left V 2 bases short and J 5 bases short, with 3 bases between. The CDR3 reads CASSLPNEKLFF. CDR3 nucleotide sequence: TGTGCCAGCAGTTTACCGAATGAAAAACTGTTTTTT. The full variable domain, completed using reference TRBV28 and TRBJ1-4, is DVKVTQSSRYLVKRTGEKVFLECVQDMDHENMFWYRQDPGLGLRLIYFSYDVKMKEKGDIPEGYSVSREKKERFSLILESASTNQTSMYLCASSLPNEKLFFGSGTQLSVL.

This chain uses TRBV28 with TRBJ2-3; TRBD1 agrees at 7 bases. The germline V gene encodes CDR1 MDHEN and CDR2 SYDVKM. J gave up 4 bases and V 5 bases, and 6 bases lay outside the gene matches. The CDR3 extends over 14 amino acids. The CDR3 protein is CASSITGVADTQYF. The CDR3 bases are TGTGCCAGCAGTATTACAGGGGTGGCAGATACGCAGTATTTT.

J is TRBJ2-7 and V is TRBV11-2; 7 nucleotides agree with TRBD1. CDR1 and CDR2 (germline): SGHAT, FQNNGV. This CDR3 spans 13 amino acids. V dropped 5 bases and J dropped 3; count of bases not matched to a gene: 4. CDR3 in DNA: TGTGCCAGCAGCCACCGGGACAGCTACGAGCAGTACTTC. Translating it yields CASSHRDSYEQYF.

The chain uses TRBV19 and TRBJ1-1; no reliable D call. The CDR3 totals 13 residues. Germline V gene data show CDR1 as LNHDA and CDR2 as SQIVND (reference sequence). V was clipped by 6 bases and J by 4 bases, with 12 bases between them. CDR3: CASSPTSGTEAFF. The CDR3 DNA is TGTGCCAGTAGCCCAACGAGTGGCACTGAAGCTTTCTTT.

J is TRBJ1-1 and V is TRBV3-1 (or the pseudogene TRBV3-2); D might be TRBD1 (5 bases). CDR3 length: 15 residues. Germline assignment: CDR1 LGHDT and CDR2 YNNKEL (reference sequence). Trimming took off 4 bases at V and 1 base at J, with 13 bases between the two ends. The CDR3: CASSREGSSNTEAFF. The DNA of the CDR3 is TGTGCCAGCAGCCGCGAGGGGAGCTCGAACACTGAAGCTTTCTTT.

This chain joins TRBV29-1 and TRBJ1-2, with 7 bases fitting TRBD1. The CDR3 consists of 13 residues. V shed 3 bases, J shed 2 bases, and the junction held 3 bases outside the gene matches. Germline V gene data show CDR1 as SQVTM and CDR2 as ANQGSEA. CDR3 sequence: CSVELTGNYGYTF. CDR3 nucleotides: TGCAGCGTTGAGCTGACAGGGAACTATGGCTACACCTTC.

This clone occurred once. The chain combines TRBV10-3 with TRBJ1-5; D is perhaps TRBD1 (5 bases). Germline V CDR1 and CDR2: ENHRY, SYGVKD. The V end was cut by 6 bases, the J end by 5 bases, with 14 bases between. CDR3 length equals 14 residues. DNA for the CDR3: TGTGCCATCAGGAATGCAGGGCCGGATCAGCCCCAGCATTTT. Its translation is CAIRNAGPDQPQHF.

The chain uses TRBV21-1 and TRBJ2-7; the table's D call, TRBD1, was not checked against the DNA. TRBV21-1 is a pseudogene locus. CDR3 length: 14 amino acids. CDR3 residues: CASSAGQGDYEQYF. In DNA, the CDR3 is TGTGCCAGCAGCGCCGGACAGGGTGACTACGAGCAGTACTTC.

The CDR3 protein is CTDKTEGEKYYEQYF. The DNA for the CDR3 is TGCACCGATAAAACCGAGGGGGAGAAGTACTACGAGCAGTACTTC. The chain uses TRBV1 and TRBJ2-7; whether TRBD1, the table's D call, matches the DNA was not checked. TRBV1 is marked as a pseudogene. The CDR3 consists of 15 residues.